The entry below describes one T cell receptor beta chain. What it binds is not known. At one end, the junction sequence differs from germline, possibly due to a read error. The data were taken from a study of T-cell memory formation after mild COVID-19. From germline, CDR1 is LGHNA and CDR2 YSLEER. The CDR3 is made up of 17 amino acids. Findings and limits, study-wide: Clones contracting across day 15 to 85 had a balanced CD4/CD8 profile; later expanding clones leaned CD4+.

TCR alpha and TCR beta cDNA libraries carrying sample barcodes and UMIs came from 5'RACE with constant-segment primers. TCRdb independently ran MiXCR on the 5' RACE reads; one entry per CDR3 protein. The sample includes 350,000 to 500,000 distinct CDR3 sequences, 15% to 20% seen only once; the top ten take roughly 21%. Source material: PBMCs or a T cell subset sorted from them (not recorded which). The receptor comes from a man younger than 35 who had mild COVID-19 (a few samples of this study predate the infection). Cell type and time point are not known. The V call is TRBV4-3, the J call TRBJ2-1, with TRBD1 matching over 8 bases. The CDR3 nucleotides are TGCGCCAGCAGCAAAGATGCAGGGGGCAAGGCCTACAATGAGCAGTTCTTC. Translating gives CASSKDAGGKAYNEQFF.